The present T cell receptor (beta chain) was sequenced within a study of blood T cell repertoires in COVID-19. Study-level background: Both acute and convalescent COVID-19 samples were obtained from the United States, Italy and Spain. T cells, B-cell-depleted T cells, or PBMCs supplied cDNA or gDNA.

Trimming stripped 5 bases from V and 3 bases from J, with 13 bases between. The germline CDR1 and CDR2 sequences are SEHNR and FQNEAQ (reference sequence). The CDR3 contains 14 residues. Method: immunoSEQ multiplex PCR; TCRdb's copy keeps in-frame clones and lacks some. Among 330,000 or so clones listed, approximately 89% were seen once. The clonotype comes from a woman aged 55-69 years with COVID-19, enrolled during active disease. Specimen: peripheral blood. The V gene is TRBV7-9, the J gene TRBJ1-2; TRBD1 is a possible D gene (5 bases). CDR3 sequence reads: CASSPVQDYYGYTF. CDR3 bases: TGTGCCAGCAGCCCAGTACAGGATTACTATGGCTACACCTTC. The variable domain in full, completed from reference TRBV7-9 and TRBJ1-2, reads DTGVSQNPRHKITKRGQNVTFRCDPISEHNRLYWYRQTLGQGPEFLTYFQNEAQLEKSRLLSDRFSAERPKGSFSTLEIQRTEQGDSAMYLCASSPVQDYYGYTFGSGTRLTVV.